Below are 10 T cell receptor beta chains sequenced from a single sample in a study of T cell responses to AZD1222 COVID-19 vaccine (dated by TCRdb to the early 2020s). The time point label, read with the paper, signifies: baseline before first vaccination. The library was generated by the immunoSEQ multiplex PCR assay. Entries here come from immuneACCESS through TCRdb and include only in-frame sequences with V and J called. Some clones fail to appear in such tables; in the studies checked, an unresolved V gene covers under half of the shortfall, and the cause of the remainder is unknown. This sample lists under 150,000 clones; about 93% were detected once. Roughly 5.9% of the sample is held by the ten biggest clonotypes. The sample in question was peripheral blood, obtained on day 0 of AZD1222 vaccination. These receptors were collected from an adult in good health.

The V call is TRBV29-1, the J call TRBJ1-3; possible D gene TRBD1, 5 bases. The germline CDR1 and CDR2 sequences are SQVTM and ANQGSEA. The CDR3 covers 12 residues. Trimming left V 6 bases short and J 3 bases short, with 9 bases between. The CDR3 is CSVGVDGNTIYF. Written as DNA, the CDR3 is TGCAGCGTAGGGGTAGATGGAAACACCATATATTTT.

The V gene is TRBV5-8, the J gene TRBJ1-4, with 8 bases that match TRBD1. Germline trimming cut 5 bases from V and 8 bases from J; bases unmatched to any gene: 11. The CDR3 is 15 residues long. Looked up from germline, CDR1 is SGHTS and CDR2 is YDEGEE. CDR3 residues: CASSPSGQAGEKLFF. The CDR3 DNA reads TGTGCCAGCAGTCCGTCGGGACAGGCCGGGGAAAAACTGTTTTTT. Looking up the rest from reference TRBV5-8 and TRBJ1-4 gives the full variable domain: EAGVTQSPTHLIKTRGQQATLRCSPISGHTSVYWYQQALGLGLQFLLWYDEGEERNRGNFPPRFSGRQFPNYSSELNVNALELEDSALYLCASSPSGQAGEKLFFGSGTQLSVL.

This clone was seen once. V and J are TRBV5-4 and TRBJ1-5; no firm D call. The germline gives CDR1 SGHNT, CDR2 YYREEE (reference sequence). V lost 6 bases and J 9 bases, leaving 16 bases between the germline ends. The CDR3 runs to 13 residues. The CDR3 DNA follows: TGTGCCAGCATGCTCTTGATCGTTGGGCCCCAGCATTTT. It is translated as CASMLLIVGPQHF.

The J gene is TRBJ1-5, the V gene TRBV5-5; no clear D gene. Trimming left V 2 bases short and J 5 bases short, with 5 bases between. Germline CDR1 SGHKS, CDR2 YYEKEE (reference sequence). The CDR3 spans 12 residues. The CDR3 DNA reads TGTGCCAGCAGCTTTTGGGATCAGCCCCAGCATTTT. Its translation is CASSFWDQPQHF.

The chain uses TRBV28 and TRBJ1-1, with D unclear. V dropped 5 bases and J dropped 2 bases, with 3 bases sitting between them. The CDR3 spans 11 residues. In germline, CDR1 is MDHEN, CDR2 SYDVKM. The chain's CDR3 is CASSRNTEAFF. In DNA form, the CDR3 reads TGTGCCAGCAGTCGAAACACTGAAGCTTTCTTT.

Here the CDR3 DNA reads TGCGCCAGCAGCCGAAATAGCGGGTCCTACTACGAGCAGTACTTC. This gives the protein CASSRNSGSYYEQYF. The chain recombines TRBV5-1 with TRBJ2-7, with TRBD2 matching 7 bases. V shed 4 bases, J shed 3 bases, and the junction held 10 bases outside the gene matches. CDR3 length: 15 amino acids. Germline-derived CDR1 and CDR2 are SGHRS and YFSETQ.

This CDR3 reads CASRRGFLGASSYEQYF. In DNA, the CDR3 is TGTGCCAGCAGGAGGGGCTTTCTAGGGGCCTCCTCCTACGAGCAGTACTTC. V and J are TRBV27 and TRBJ2-7, with D perhaps matching TRBD1 or TRBD2 (5 bases each). This CDR3 has 17 residues. The V end lost 6 bases, the J end lost 0 bases, and 21 bases lay between the germline ends. The germline V gene encodes CDR1 MNHEY and CDR2 SMNVEV (reference sequence).

V is TRBV30 and J is TRBJ1-2; D is uncertain. Looked up from germline, CDR1 is GTSNPN and CDR2 is SVGIG (reference sequence). The CDR3 loop spans 12 amino acids. Trimming stripped 8 bases from V and 6 bases from J, with 16 bases between. CDR3 nucleotide sequence: TGTGCCGCCTCGAGTTCGGAGAATGGCTACACCTTC. It codes for CAASSSENGYTF.

The gene calls are TRBV4-3 and TRBJ1-4; no firm D call. Deletions cut 1 base from V and 11 bases from J, with 8 bases between. Per the germline V gene, CDR1 is LGHNA and CDR2 is YSLEER. The CDR3 runs 12 residues. The CDR3 DNA reads TGCGCCAGCAGCCAAGGACATGGTAAACTGTTTTTT. Amino acids: CASSQGHGKLFF.

The rearrangement joins TRBV19 to TRBJ1-4; no reliable D call. V was clipped by 5 bases and J by 2 bases, with 9 bases between them. Per germline, CDR1 LNHDA and CDR2 SQIVND (reference sequence). This CDR3 is 14 amino acids long. In DNA, the CDR3 is TGTGCCAGTAGTTACGAAGCTACTAATGAAAAACTGTTTTTT. Translated: CASSYEATNEKLFF.